The 28 T cell receptor beta chains presented below share a single source sample, sequenced in a study of T cell clonality in common variable immunodeficiency. Study results and caveats: Fewer deletions and N-nucleotide insertions were reportedly seen in common variable immunodeficiency TCR beta sequences.

The assay was immunoSEQ multiplex PCR, and TCRdb's table has in-frame clones only and misses some. The repertoire consists of fewer than 35,000 clones, none detected only once. These receptors lack a known antigen. Sequenced input: peripheral blood mononuclear cells. The receptors come from a human donor with common variable immunodeficiency.

This clone was recorded at least ten times. Read coverage stops 3 residues before the CDR3 terminus; the germline J gene supplies the remainder. V usage is TRBV7-8 and J usage is TRBJ2-2, with 7 bases fitting TRBD2. This CDR3 has 17 residues. From germline, CDR1 is SGHVS and CDR2 FQNEAQ. V lost 0 bases, J lost 4 bases, and 8 bases stayed unmatched. The CDR3 DNA, read in part, is TGTGCCAGCAGCTTAGCGTTTCGGGGGGACCGCACCGGGGAG. Translation: CASSLAFRGDRTGE. The whole CDR3 protein is CASSLAFRGDRTGELFF.

This clone came up many times. The CDR3 here is CASRDLGVGGAFPYEQYF. The CDR3 bases that were read are TGTGCCAGCAGGGACCTGGGGGTAGGGGGTGCCTTTCCCTACGAG. The chain joins TRBV6-4 to TRBJ2-7, with D tentatively TRBD1 (6 bases). The CDR3 goes on 3 residues after the read ends, and that part is filled in from the germline J gene. V was cut by 6 bases and J by 2 bases, with 26 bases left in between. The CDR3 length is 18 residues. Germline V lookup: CDR1 MRHNA, CDR2 SNTAGT.

This clone was detected a few times. The read ends 3 residues early relative to the CDR3; the germline J gene fills the gap. The chain carries TRBV7-2 and TRBJ2-7; possibly TRBD2 for D (6 bases). The V end lost 2 bases, the J end lost 3 bases, and 14 bases lay between the germline ends. Germline CDR1 reads SGHTA; CDR2 reads FQGNSA. CDR3 length equals 15 residues. The CDR3 loop reads CASSLWTMGGYEQYF. The sequenced part of the CDR3 DNA is TGTGCCAGCAGCTTATGGACTATGGGAGGCTACGAG.

This clone showed up many times. The CDR3 is cut off 3 residues early in the read; its end comes from the germline J gene. The gene calls are TRBV5-1 and TRBJ1-1; 7 bases map to TRBD1. Unmatched junction bases numbered 1, after V lost 0 bases and J lost 5 bases. Germline V gene lookup returns CDR1 SGHRS and CDR2 YFSETQ. The CDR3 runs 13 residues. The CDR3 loop reads CASSLEQGTEAFF. Incomplete CDR3 DNA: TGCGCCAGCAGCTTGGAACAGGGGACTGAA.

This clone was seen a handful of times. The DNA ends 3 residues before the CDR3 does, and the rest of the CDR3 is filled in from the germline J gene. The rearrangement uses TRBV19 and TRBJ1-2, with 8 bases fitting TRBD1. The CDR3 runs to 13 residues. With 4 bases clipped from V and 7 bases from J, the junction kept 5 bases outside the gene matches. Germline V gene sequence: CDR1 LNHDA, CDR2 SQIVND (reference sequence). CDR3 sequence: CASSTRDRPGYTF. The part of the CDR3 DNA that was read is TGTGCCAGTAGTACCCGGGACAGGCCTGGC.

A note on this clone: Sequencing ends 3 residues short of the CDR3 end; the germline J gene provides the rest. This chain links TRBV5-6 with TRBJ1-1, with D maybe TRBD1 (5 bases). CDR3 length: 14 amino acids. The ends were cut back, 0 bases at V and 2 bases at J, with 8 bases in the middle. CDR1 is SGHDT and CDR2 is YYEEEE in the germline V gene. Incomplete CDR3 DNA: TGTGCCAGCAGCTTGGCAGGGAAAAACACTGAA. As protein: CASSLAGKNTE. The full CDR3 protein reads CASSLAGKNTEAFF.

This clone was detected only a few times. Sequencing ends 3 residues short of the CDR3 end; the germline J gene provides the rest. V gene TRBV10-2 combines with J gene TRBJ2-3; tentatively, D is TRBD1 (5 bases). The CDR3 is 13 amino acids. Per the germline V gene, CDR1 is WSHSY and CDR2 is SAAADI. The CDR3 bases that were read are TGCGCCAGCAGTGACCGTAACTCAGGGACG. Translating it yields CASSDRNSGT. The CDR3 as a whole reads CASSDRNSGTQYF.

In the case of this clone: The CDR3 end is not reached by the read, which stops 3 residues before it; the germline J gene fills it in. The V call is TRBV11-2, the J call TRBJ2-3, with TRBD2 matching 8 bases. CDR1 SGHAT and CDR2 FQNNGV come from the germline V gene. The CDR3 contains 13 residues. After removal of 3 bases from V and 5 bases from J, the junction contained 1 base not matched to a gene. CDR3 amino acids: CASSFGGEDTQYF. The CDR3 DNA, read in part, is TGTGCCAGCAGCTTCGGGGGGGAAGATACG.

A few counts support this clone. The sequence runs out 3 residues before the end of the CDR3; the remainder is reconstructed from the germline J gene. The V call is TRBV5-1, the J call TRBJ2-3, with 13 bases fitting TRBD2. The V segment lost 3 bases and the J segment 2 bases; nucleotides outside the gene matches: 3. The CDR3 covers 16 residues. CDR1 SGHRS and CDR2 YFSETQ come from the germline V gene. The CDR3 spells CASSSTSGGATDTQYF. CDR3 DNA (partial): TGCGCCAGCAGCTCAACTAGCGGGGGGGCCACAGATACG.

CDR3 region: CASSPTPPGVPQETQYF. The DNA read from the CDR3 is TGTGCCAGCAGCCCTACCCCCCCCGGGGTCCCCCAAGAGACC. This chain connects TRBV6-2 or TRBV6-3 to TRBJ2-5; D may be TRBD2 (5 bases). The CDR3 end falls 3 residues outside the read, so it is completed with the germline J gene. The CDR3 covers 17 residues. Germline lookup yields CDR1 MNHEY and CDR2 SVGEGT. V lost 6 bases, J lost 1 base, and 21 bases lay in between.

About this clone itself: The read terminates 3 residues before the CDR3 end, so the remaining end is supplied by the germline J gene. The genes are TRBV19 and TRBJ1-2; 10 nucleotides align to TRBD1. The CDR3 runs 14 residues. Germline loops: CDR1 LNHDA, CDR2 SQIVND (reference sequence). With V trimmed by 4 bases and J by 7 bases, 6 bases remained unmatched. The CDR3 is CASSTTGTGVGYTF. CDR3 bases read: TGTGCCAGTAGTACCACCGGGACAGGGGTTGGC.

The table lists this clone with a few counts. The read falls 3 residues short of the CDR3 end, and the missing part is taken from the germline J gene. The V and J genes are TRBV18 and TRBJ1-4; D may be TRBD1 (5 bases). This CDR3 spans 13 amino acids. CDR1 is KGHSH, CDR2 LQKENI, per germline. Trimming took 6 bases from V and 5 from J, leaving 10 bases between them. CDR3 in amino acids: CASSGHGNEKLFF. CDR3 bases read: TGTGCCAGCTCGGGGCACGGGAATGAAAAA.

There are many counts of this clone. The sequenced fragment ends 3 residues before the CDR3 boundary, so the rest is inferred from the germline J gene. V is TRBV5-1 and J is TRBJ2-5; no definite D call. From germline, CDR1 is SGHRS and CDR2 YFSETQ. The CDR3 is 15 residues long. With 3 bases removed from V and 0 bases from J, the gap between germline ends came to 12 bases. The CDR3 bases that were read are TGCGCCAGCAGCTCGTACGGTCTGTACCAAGAGACC. Protein product: CASSSYGLYQET. The whole CDR3 region reads CASSSYGLYQETQYF.

This clone occurred many times. The read ends 3 residues early relative to the CDR3; the germline J gene fills the gap. This chain connects TRBV20-1 to TRBJ1-5; D may be TRBD1 (6 bases). The V end was cut by 4 bases, the J end by 3 bases, with 19 bases between. Germline CDR1 DFQATT, CDR2 SNEGSKA (reference sequence). The CDR3 is 16 amino acids. The CDR3 sequence: CSANSPGHDFNQPQHF. The sequenced part of the CDR3 DNA is TGCAGTGCTAACAGCCCGGGACACGATTTCAATCAGCCC.

In the case of this clone: With the read ending 3 residues before the CDR3 end, the germline J gene is used to fill in that end. V is TRBV7-9 and J is TRBJ2-3; TRBD1 matches at 7 bases. With V trimmed by 4 bases and J by 1 base, 2 bases remained unmatched. The CDR3 extends over 14 amino acids. CDR1 is SEHNR and CDR2 is FQNEAQ in the germline V gene (reference sequence). CDR3: CASSSGQGTDTQYF. Partial CDR3 DNA: TGTGCCAGCAGCTCCGGACAGGGCACAGATACG.

CDR3 DNA (partial): TGTGCCAGTAGTAGGAGACTAGCGGGGGGGGGAGATACG. This gives the protein CASSRRLAGGGDT. In full, the CDR3 is CASSRRLAGGGDTQYF. The rearrangement uses TRBV19 and TRBJ2-3; 14 bases line up with TRBD2. The read stops 3 residues short of the end of the CDR3; the missing end is completed from the germline J gene. This CDR3 contains 16 residues. In germline, CDR1 is LNHDA, CDR2 SQIVND (reference sequence). The V segment lost 4 bases and the J segment 5 bases; nucleotides outside the gene matches: 5.

At least ten counts were recorded for this clone. The DNA ends 3 residues before the CDR3 does, and the rest of the CDR3 is filled in from the germline J gene. The V gene is TRBV7-6, the J gene TRBJ2-2; TRBD1 agrees at 11 bases. The CDR3 loop spans 15 amino acids. Germline V lookup: CDR1 SGHVS, CDR2 FNYEAQ. After removal of 6 bases from V and 6 bases from J, the junction contained 6 bases not matched to a gene. The CDR3: CASRQDRGLSGELFF. The CDR3 bases that were read are TGTGCCAGCAGACAGGACAGGGGGCTCTCCGGGGAG.

This clone has more than one count but fewer than ten. The read terminates 3 residues ahead of where the CDR3 ends, so the germline J gene completes it. The rearrangement uses TRBV19 and TRBJ1-2; tentatively, D is TRBD1 (6 bases). The germline V gene has CDR1 LNHDA and CDR2 SQIVND (reference sequence). Between the trimmed V and J ends, which lost 7 bases and 6 bases, there was a span of 21 bases. CDR3 length equals 15 residues. The DNA read from the CDR3 is TGTGCCAGTACAGGATCCGCGACAGGTTTGGATGGC. It translates to CASTGSATGLDG. The entire CDR3 protein is CASTGSATGLDGYTF.

This clone was seen more than once but under ten times. The CDR3 bases that were read are TGTGCCAGCAGCTTAGGTGGCGGCTATGGC. Translated: CASSLGGGYG. The whole CDR3 protein reads CASSLGGGYGYTF. The rearrangement joins TRBV7-2 to TRBJ1-2; D is ambiguous. The read is 3 residues too short to cover the CDR3 end, so that end is filled in from the germline J gene. The V end lost 1 base, the J end lost 4 bases, and 7 bases lay between the germline ends. CDR3 size: 13 residues. The germline V gene encodes CDR1 SGHTA and CDR2 FQGNSA.

This clone was counted ten times or more. The CDR3 end lies 3 residues beyond the end of the read and is filled in from the germline J gene. The chain joins TRBV30 to TRBJ2-2, with D perhaps TRBD2 (6 bases). V lost 3 bases and J 3 bases, leaving 8 bases between the germline ends. In germline, CDR1 is GTSNPN, CDR2 SVGIG (reference sequence). The CDR3 length is 13 residues. Partial CDR3 DNA: TGTGCCTGGAGGGGGGACTACACCGGGGAG. As protein: CAWRGDYTGE. The full CDR3 is CAWRGDYTGELFF. Looking up the rest from reference TRBV30 and TRBJ2-2 gives the full variable domain: SQTIHQWPATLVQPVGSPLSLECTVEGTSNPNLYWYRQAAGRGLQLLFYSVGIGQISSEVPQNLSASRPQDRQFILSSKKLLLSDSGFYLCAWRGDYTGELFFGEGSRLTVL.

Many counts were recorded for this clone. The read stops 3 residues short of the end of the CDR3; the missing end is completed from the germline J gene. The rearrangement uses TRBV4-2 and TRBJ1-2, with unresolved D. V was pared by 0 bases and J by 2 bases, with 7 bases between. Per germline, CDR1 LGHNA and CDR2 YNFKEQ. The CDR3 length is 14 residues. The CDR3: CASSQEQSNYGYTF. CDR3 DNA (partial): TGTGCCAGCAGCCAAGAACAGTCGAACTATGGC.

This clone was seen ten or more times. The covered CDR3 bases are TGTGCCAGCAGCTTGCCTAGCGGGGGGGCGAACACCGGGGAG. Translated, it gives CASSLPSGGANTGE. The whole CDR3 protein reads CASSLPSGGANTGELFF. The chain combines TRBV13 with TRBJ2-2; 12 bases match TRBD2. The missing CDR3 end, 3 residues past where the read stops, is filled in from the germline J gene. J was trimmed by 0 bases and V by 3 bases; bases with no gene match: 2. The CDR3 consists of 17 residues. CDR1 and CDR2 from the germline V gene are PRHDT and FYEKMQ (reference sequence).

The sample holds a few counts of this clone. Sequencing ends 3 residues short of the CDR3 end; the germline J gene provides the rest. The chain recombines TRBV5-1 with TRBJ2-7; TRBD2 agrees at 7 bases. This CDR3 is built from 14 residues. Germline CDR1 and CDR2: SGHRS and YFSETQ. V was clipped by 5 bases and J by 2 bases; unmatched bases: 7. The CDR3 loop reads CASSSSGTTYEQYF. CDR3 DNA, as far as it was read: TGCGCCAGCAGTTCTTCCGGGACTACCTACGAG.

This clone was found many times. The observed sequence ends 3 residues before the CDR3 terminus, with the missing tail filled in from the germline J gene. This rearrangement joins TRBV11-2 to TRBJ2-2, with D unclear. From germline, CDR1 is SGHAT and CDR2 FQNNGV. CDR3 size: 15 residues. V lost 8 bases and J lost 5, with 18 bases in between. The CDR3 loop reads CASFGRSTYTGELFF. The DNA read from the CDR3 is TGTGCCAGCTTCGGCAGGAGCACTTATACCGGGGAG. Together with reference TRBV11-2 and TRBJ2-2, the CDR3 gives the full variable domain: EAGVAQSPRYKIIEKRQSVAFWCNPISGHATLYWYQQILGQGPKLLIQFQNNGVVDDSQLPKDRFSAERLKGVDSTLKIQPAKLEDSAVYLCASFGRSTYTGELFFGEGSRLTVL.

Many counts were recorded for this clone. Sequencing ends 3 residues short of the CDR3 end; the germline J gene provides the rest. The V and J genes are TRBV29-1 and TRBJ1-5, with TRBD1 identical over 9 bases. The CDR3 consists of 14 residues. J lost 3 bases, V lost 5 bases, and 5 bases had no gene match. Germline V gene data show CDR1 as SQVTM and CDR2 as ANQGSEA. CDR3 DNA, as far as it was read: TGCAGCGTTTCGACAGGGGGGGACAATCAGCCC. Amino acid sequence: CSVSTGGDNQP. The complete CDR3 sequence is CSVSTGGDNQPQHF.

The table lists this clone with many counts. From the germline J gene comes the end of the CDR3, since the read stops 3 residues before it. The chain is built from TRBV2 and TRBJ1-5; tentatively, D is TRBD1 (5 bases). Trimming stripped 4 bases from V and 4 bases from J, with 8 bases between. CDR3 length equals 13 residues. Germline CDR1 reads SNHLY; CDR2 reads FYNNEI. The sequenced CDR3 bases are TGTGCCAGCAGTGGAAACAGGAATCAGCCC. Its protein is CASSGNRNQP. The entire CDR3 sequence reads CASSGNRNQPQHF.

Note on this clone: The DNA ends 3 residues before the CDR3 does, and the rest of the CDR3 is filled in from the germline J gene. The chain couples TRBV7-3 to TRBJ2-3; no firm D call. The CDR3 loop spans 16 amino acids. Looked up from germline, CDR1 is SGHTA and CDR2 is FQGTGA. With 1 base removed from V and 2 bases from J, the gap between germline ends came to 13 bases. CDR3 amino acids: CASSLRSSRYTDTQYF. The covered CDR3 bases are TGTGCCAGCAGCTTAAGATCCTCCAGATACACAGATACG.

Ten or more counts support this clone. The sequenced part of the CDR3 DNA is TGCGCCAGCAGCTCTAGTAGCCAGACAGGCGGTCCGGATACG. It yields the protein CASSSSSQTGGPDT. The full CDR3 protein reads CASSSSSQTGGPDTQYF. This chain links TRBV5-1 with TRBJ2-3; possibly TRBD1 for D (6 bases). Sequencing ends 3 residues short of the CDR3 end; the germline J gene provides the rest. This CDR3 comprises 17 residues. Germline V gives CDR1 SGHRS, CDR2 YFSETQ. Trimming shortened V by 3 bases and J by 6 bases, and 23 bases separated the two germline ends.